This TCR beta chain was observed in a study of shared clonotypes between healthy human individuals. Using immunoSEQ multiplex PCR, the repertoire was profiled, and TCRdb retains in-frame clones only, with some absent. Counted here are around 750,000 clones, roughly 70% occurring once; the ten biggest clones make up 1.5% to 2%. As for this clone: Its cognate antigen is unknown.

Whole-study results and caveats: Researchers sampled blood only, noting tissue repertoires likely differ.

A CD45RA-negative memory subset and a CD45RA+ naive subset were separated from the CD4+ cells. The origin of this receptor is a woman in her 30s in good health. Sequencing was performed on memory CD4+ T cells sorted from blood. Subset described: CD45RA-negative fraction.

CDR3 sequence (DNA): TGTGCCAGCAGCTACCCACAAGAGACCCAGTACTTC. Its protein product is CASSYPQETQYF. The J gene is TRBJ2-5, the V gene TRBV7-2; D gene uncertain. The CDR3 is made up of 12 amino acids. V was cut by 4 bases and J by 2 bases, with 5 bases left in between. CDR1 and CDR2 (germline): SGHTA, FQGNSA.